This TCR beta chain was sequenced for a study of T cell repertoires in cytomegalovirus infection. This clonotype was observed a handful of times. In TCRdb, the reads were re-called with MiXCR into one record per CDR3 protein. Of about 330,000 distinct CDR3 sequences listed, approximately 9.5% were seen once; the top ten hold over 3.5%. Germline CDR1 MNHEY, CDR2 SMNVEV (reference sequence). The CDR3 covers 14 residues. The V gene lost 4 bases and the J gene lost 7 bases, with 13 bases spanning the gap. The gene calls are TRBV27 and TRBJ1-4, with unresolved D. Material: PBMCs. The TCR originated in a human donor in good health (CMV status not recorded). Some clones in this sample may be carry-over from other donors' samples. CDR3 protein: CASSSRTETEKLFF. CDR3 DNA sequence: TGTGCCAGCAGTTCCAGGACGGAAACTGAAAAACTGTTTTTT.